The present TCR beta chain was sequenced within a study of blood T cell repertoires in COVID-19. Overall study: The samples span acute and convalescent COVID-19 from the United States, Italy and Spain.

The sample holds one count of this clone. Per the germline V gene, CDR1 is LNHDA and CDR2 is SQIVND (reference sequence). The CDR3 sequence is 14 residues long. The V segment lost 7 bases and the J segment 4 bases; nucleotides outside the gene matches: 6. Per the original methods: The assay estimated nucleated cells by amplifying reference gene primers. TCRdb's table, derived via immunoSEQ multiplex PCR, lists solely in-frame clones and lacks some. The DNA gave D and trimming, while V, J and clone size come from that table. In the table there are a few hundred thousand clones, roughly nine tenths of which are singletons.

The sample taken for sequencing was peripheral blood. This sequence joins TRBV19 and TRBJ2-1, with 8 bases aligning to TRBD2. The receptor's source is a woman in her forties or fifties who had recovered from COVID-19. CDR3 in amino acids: CASTLAGRYNEQFF. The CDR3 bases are TGTGCCAGTACCCTAGCGGGTAGGTACAATGAGCAGTTCTTC.